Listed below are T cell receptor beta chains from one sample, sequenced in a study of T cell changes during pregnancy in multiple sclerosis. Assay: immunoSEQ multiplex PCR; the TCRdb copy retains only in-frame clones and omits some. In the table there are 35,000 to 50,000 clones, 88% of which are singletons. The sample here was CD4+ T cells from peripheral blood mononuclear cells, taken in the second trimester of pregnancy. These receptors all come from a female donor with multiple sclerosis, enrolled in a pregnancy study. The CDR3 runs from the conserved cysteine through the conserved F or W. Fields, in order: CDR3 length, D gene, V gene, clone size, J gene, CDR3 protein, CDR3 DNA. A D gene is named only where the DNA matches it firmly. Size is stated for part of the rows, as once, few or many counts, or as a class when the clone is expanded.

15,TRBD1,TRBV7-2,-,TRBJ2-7,CASSIRQGISYEQYF,TGTGCCAGCAGTATTAGACAGGGAATATCCTACGAGCAGTACTTC
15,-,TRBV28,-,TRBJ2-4,CASSFGGASKNIQYF,TGTGCCAGCAGTTTTGGGGGGGCGTCCAAAAACATTCAGTACTTC
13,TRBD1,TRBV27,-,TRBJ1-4,CASTPQGGRKLFF,TGTGCCAGCACGCCCCAGGGGGGTCGAAAACTGTTTTTT
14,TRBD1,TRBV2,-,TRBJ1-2,CASSEGGQHYGYTF,TGTGCCAGCAGTGAAGGGGGACAGCACTATGGCTACACCTTC
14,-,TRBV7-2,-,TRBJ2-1,CASSLDGRGDEQFF,TGTGCCAGCAGCTTAGACGGGAGAGGCGATGAGCAGTTCTTC
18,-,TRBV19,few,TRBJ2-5,CASSIDHASGSYQETQYF,TGTGCCAGTAGTATAGATCACGCGAGCGGGTCGTACCAAGAGACCCAGTACTTC
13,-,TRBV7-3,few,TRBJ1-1,CASSLRQGTEAFF,TGTGCCAGCAGCTTAAGGCAGGGGACTGAAGCTTTCTTT
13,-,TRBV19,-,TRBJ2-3,CASSTPFPDTQYF,TGTGCCAGTAGTACTCCCTTCCCGGATACGCAGTATTTT
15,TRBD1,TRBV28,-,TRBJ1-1,CASSQDRGRDAEAFF,TGTGCCAGCAGTCAAGACAGGGGGCGGGACGCTGAAGCTTTCTTT
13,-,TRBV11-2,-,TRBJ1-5,CASSSGHNQPQHF,TGTGCCAGCAGCTCGGGACACAATCAGCCCCAGCATTTT
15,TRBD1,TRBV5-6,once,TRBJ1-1,CASSSGQGASVEAFF,TGTGCCAGCAGTTCCGGACAGGGGGCTTCGGTTGAAGCTTTCTTT
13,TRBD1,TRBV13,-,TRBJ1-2,CASSFGQGIGYTF,TGTGCCAGCAGCTTTGGACAGGGGATCGGCTACACCTTC
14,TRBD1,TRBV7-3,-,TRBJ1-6,CASSSDREGSPLHF,TGTGCCAGCAGCTCGGACAGGGAGGGTTCACCCCTCCACTTT
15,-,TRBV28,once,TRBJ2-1,CASSGVGGEYNEQFF,TGTGCCAGCAGTGGAGTTGGTGGAGAATACAATGAGCAGTTCTTC
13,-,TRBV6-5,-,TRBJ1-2,CASSLTRSYGYTF,TGTGCCAGCAGCTTAACGCGGAGCTATGGCTACACCTTC
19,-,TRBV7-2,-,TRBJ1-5,CASSLARGGASGSNQPQHF,TGTGCCAGCAGCTTAGCGCGGGGGGGCGCGAGCGGTAGCAATCAGCCCCAGCATTTT
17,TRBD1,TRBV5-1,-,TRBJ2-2,CASSFETGGPNTGELFF,TGCGCCAGCAGCTTTGAAACAGGGGGTCCGAACACCGGGGAGCTGTTTTTT
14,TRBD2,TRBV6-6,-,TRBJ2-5,CASILAGKQETQYF,TGTGCCAGCATCCTAGCGGGTAAACAAGAGACCCAGTACTTC
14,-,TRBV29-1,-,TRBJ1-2,CSVEDQRGTGGYTF,TGCAGCGTTGAAGACCAAAGAGGAACTGGGGGCTACACCTTC
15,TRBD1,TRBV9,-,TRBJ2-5,CASSVVGTGGETQYF,TGTGCCAGCAGCGTAGTCGGGACAGGTGGAGAGACCCAGTACTTC
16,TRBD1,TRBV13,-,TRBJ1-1,CASSLGGQGAVTEAFF,TGTGCCAGCAGCTTAGGCGGACAGGGGGCAGTTACTGAAGCTTTCTTT
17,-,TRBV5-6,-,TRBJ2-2,CASSPFRSGFNPGELFF,TGTGCCAGCAGCCCTTTTCGTTCGGGTTTTAACCCCGGGGAGCTGTTTTTT
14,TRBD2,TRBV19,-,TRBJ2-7,CASRGLAGEHEQYF,TGTGCCAGTAGGGGACTAGCGGGAGAACACGAGCAGTACTTC
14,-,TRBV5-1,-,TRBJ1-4,CASSFAAISEKLFF,TGCGCCAGCAGCTTTGCGGCAATAAGTGAAAAACTGTTTTTT
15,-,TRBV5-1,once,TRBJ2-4,CASSLGAGSGNIQYF,TGCGCCAGCAGCTTGGGGGCAGGGTCTGGGAACATTCAGTACTTC
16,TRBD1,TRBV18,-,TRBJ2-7,CASSPRQERGLVEQYF,TGTGCCAGCTCACCACGCCAGGAGAGGGGGCTGGTTGAGCAGTACTTC
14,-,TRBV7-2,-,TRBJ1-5,CASTPWRSNQPQHF,TGTGCCAGCACCCCGTGGAGAAGCAATCAGCCCCAGCATTTT
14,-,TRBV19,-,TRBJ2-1,CASGGTALVNEQFF,TGTGCCAGTGGAGGGACAGCCCTTGTAAATGAGCAGTTCTTC
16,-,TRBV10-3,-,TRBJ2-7,CAISESKGLNSYEQYF,TGTGCCATCAGTGAGTCGAAGGGACTGAACTCCTACGAGCAGTACTTC
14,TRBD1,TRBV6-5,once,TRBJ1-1,CASSTQGAVTEAFF,TGTGCCAGCAGTACTCAGGGGGCGGTCACTGAAGCTTTCTTT
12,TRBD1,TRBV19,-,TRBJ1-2,CASSRQGNGYTF,TGTGCCAGTAGTAGACAGGGTAATGGCTACACCTTC
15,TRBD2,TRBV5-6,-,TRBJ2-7,CASSLLAGGRDEQYF,TGTGCCAGCAGCTTATTAGCGGGAGGGAGGGACGAGCAGTACTTC
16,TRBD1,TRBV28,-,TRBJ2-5,CASSTHRGHYRETQYF,TGTGCCAGCAGCACTCACAGGGGGCATTATAGAGAGACCCAGTACTTC
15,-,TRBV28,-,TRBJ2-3,CASSLAERSGDTQYF,TGTGCCAGCAGTTTAGCCGAGAGATCCGGGGATACGCAGTATTTT
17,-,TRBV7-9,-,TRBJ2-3,CASSLLPAGAAGDTQYF,TGTGCCAGCAGCTTACTCCCGGCGGGGGCCGCCGGGGATACGCAGTATTTT
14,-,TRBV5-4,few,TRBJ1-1,CASSLELWSTEAFF,TGTGCCAGCAGCCTGGAACTCTGGAGCACTGAAGCTTTCTTT
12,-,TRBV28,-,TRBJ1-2,CASRSISYGYTF,TGTGCCAGCAGGAGCATTAGCTATGGCTACACCTTC
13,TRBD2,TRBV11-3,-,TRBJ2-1,CASSTRTSSEQFF,TGTGCCAGCAGCACAAGGACTAGCAGTGAGCAGTTCTTC
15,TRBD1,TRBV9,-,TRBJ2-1,CASSDTGGSYNEQFF,TGTGCCAGCAGTGATACAGGGGGCTCCTACAATGAGCAGTTCTTC
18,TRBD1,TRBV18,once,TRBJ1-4,CASSLTRGRRPTNEKLFF,TGTGCCAGCTCACTTACCAGGGGGCGTCGGCCAACTAATGAAAAACTGTTTTTT
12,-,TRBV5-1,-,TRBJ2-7,CASSFPSNEQYF,TGCGCCAGCAGCTTTCCTTCTAACGAGCAGTACTTC
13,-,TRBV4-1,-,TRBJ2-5,CASRRTGQETQYF,TGCGCCAGCAGGCGTACAGGGCAAGAGACCCAGTACTTC
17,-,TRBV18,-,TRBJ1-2,CASSPLRAQGETYGYTF,TGTGCCAGCTCACCCCTCCGGGCACAGGGAGAAACCTATGGCTACACCTTC
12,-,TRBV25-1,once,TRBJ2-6,CASSDISNVLTF,TGTGCCAGCAGTGATATATCCAACGTCCTGACTTTC
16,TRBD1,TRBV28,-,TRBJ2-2,CASHLQGAGNTGELFF,TGTGCCAGTCATCTACAGGGGGCTGGGAACACCGGGGAGCTGTTTTTT
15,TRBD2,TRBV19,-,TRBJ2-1,CASTPGLAPYNEQFF,TGTGCCAGTACCCCCGGACTAGCGCCCTACAATGAGCAGTTCTTC